The sequence of this T cell receptor beta chain was determined in a study of PD-L1 blockade in urothelial cancer. General study points: Blood clones associated with the tumor expanded more at 3 weeks in durable-benefit patients.

The table came from immunoSEQ multiplex PCR; TCRdb's copy has only in-frame clones and leaves some out. The sample lists around 26,000 clones, approximately 86% occurring once. Per germline, CDR1 MGHRA and CDR2 YSYEKL. The CDR3 runs 14 residues. Trimming cost V 4 bases and J 6 bases; bases outside gene matches: 5. As concerns this clone: The target antigen is unknown.

This clonotype was obtained from a man in his fifties or sixties with urothelial cancer. Specimen: PBMCs, collected around atezolizumab (anti-PD-L1) treatment. V usage is TRBV4-1 and J usage is TRBJ1-3; 8 bases agree with TRBD1. The chain's CDR3 is CASSPDRDSNTIYF. The CDR3 DNA follows: TGCGCCAGCAGCCCGGACAGGGACTCAAACACCATATATTTT.